This T cell receptor (beta chain) is drawn from a study of shared clonotypes between healthy human individuals. About the research overall: Donors had three CD4 naive, three CD4 memory, two CD8 naive and one CD8 memory plate apiece.

The protocol was immunoSEQ multiplex PCR, while the TCRdb copy is restricted to in-frame clones and leaves out a portion. Here the sample spans about 980,000 clones, roughly 72% being singletons. This CDR3 contains 15 residues. Trimming took off 0 bases at V and 3 bases at J, with 9 bases between the two ends. The germline gives CDR1 SGHRS, CDR2 YFSETQ. A word on this clone: No antigen is known for it. This sample also contains other DNA sequences that code for the same CDR3.

General study points: Generation of non-shared clonotypes was less probable than generation of clonotypes shared by all four donors. Collection of samples was limited to blood; tissue repertoires likely differ.

The receptor's source is a man between 18 and 29 years old in good health. V gene TRBV5-1 combines with J gene TRBJ2-2; the D gene is possibly TRBD1 (6 bases). The sample was memory CD4+ T cells sorted from blood. Noted subset: CD45RA-negative fraction. The DNA of the CDR3 is TGCGCCAGCAGCTTGGTGGCAGGGGACACCGGGGAGCTGTTTTTT. Amino acid sequence: CASSLVAGDTGELFF.